The 18 T cell receptor beta chains presented below share a single source sample, sequenced in a study of cytomegalovirus exposure and HLA in healthy donors. 60 Vbeta and 13 Jbeta primers were used in PCR. The table came from immunoSEQ multiplex PCR; TCRdb's copy has only in-frame clones and leaves some out. The data contain about 160,000 clones, around 74% of them seen just once; the ten biggest clones take up about 1.4%. Sample: PBMCs. The receptors shown here come from a woman aged 25 to 45 in good health and CMV-seronegative.

The chain recombines TRBV6-5 with TRBJ2-7; 8 bases line up with TRBD1. This CDR3 comprises 14 residues. V shed 6 bases and J 3 bases; nucleotides not matched to a gene: 7. Germline values: CDR1 MNHEY, CDR2 SVGAGI. The CDR3 here is CASSLRGRSYEQYF. The DNA of the CDR3 is TGTGCCAGCAGCCTCAGGGGGCGCAGCTACGAGCAGTACTTC.

This clone has a handful of counts. CDR3 bases: TGTGCCAGCAGTGCAGAACAATACATAACGAACACCGGGGAGCTGTTTTTT. This encodes CASSAEQYITNTGELFF. This sequence joins TRBV2 and TRBJ2-2; D remains unclear. The V and J ends lost 4 bases and 0 bases respectively, with 15 bases between them. CDR1 and CDR2 (germline): SNHLY, FYNNEI. This CDR3 has 17 amino acids.

This chain connects TRBV5-4 to TRBJ1-6, with TRBD1 matching over 10 bases. Looked up from germline, CDR1 is SGHNT and CDR2 is YYREEE (reference sequence). V lost 4 bases to trimming and J lost 0 bases; unmatched junction nucleotides: 7. The CDR3 spans 18 residues. The CDR3, as DNA: TGTGCCAGCAGCCCTGGGACAGGGGCTTACTCCTATAATTCACCCCTCCACTTT. Encoded protein: CASSPGTGAYSYNSPLHF.

This clone was seen only once. As DNA, the CDR3 is TGTGCCAGTAGTATGAGGGACATCTACGAGCAGTACTTC. Protein sequence: CASSMRDIYEQYF. This rearrangement joins TRBV19 to TRBJ2-7; TRBD1 is a possible D gene (6 bases). V shed 3 bases and J shed 3 bases, with 9 bases lying between them. Germline CDR1 reads LNHDA; CDR2 reads SQIVND (reference sequence). This CDR3 is built from 13 residues.

Only a few counts were recorded for this clone. The chain combines TRBV27 with TRBJ1-1; 7 bases agree with TRBD1. The CDR3 covers 14 residues. J lost 3 bases, V lost 4 bases, and 5 bases had no gene match. Germline CDR1 and CDR2: MNHEY and SMNVEV (reference sequence). The CDR3 spells CASSSRGQDTEAFF. In DNA, the CDR3 is TGTGCCAGCAGTTCGAGGGGGCAAGACACTGAAGCTTTCTTT.

The chain recombines TRBV6-6 with TRBJ1-3; 8 bases map to TRBD1. The V gene end was trimmed by 7 bases and the J gene end by 0 bases; junction bases not matched to a gene: 8. The CDR3 length is 16 residues. Looked up from germline, CDR1 is MNHNY and CDR2 is SVGAGI (reference sequence). Here the CDR3 reads CASTALGQGSGNTIYF. CDR3 sequence (DNA): TGTGCCAGCACCGCCCTTGGACAGGGCTCTGGAAACACCATATATTTT.

Only a few counts were recorded for this clone. The chain has TRBV5-1 and TRBJ1-1, with D maybe TRBD1 (5 bases). Trimming stripped 0 bases from V and 1 base from J, with 10 bases between. CDR1 and CDR2 from the germline V gene are SGHRS and YFSETQ. This CDR3 has 15 residues. The CDR3 is CASSLVGGWNTEAFF. CDR3 sequence (DNA): TGCGCCAGCAGCTTGGTCGGGGGATGGAACACTGAAGCTTTCTTT.

The chain recombines TRBV5-6 with TRBJ1-1; 12 bases map to TRBD1. The CDR3 has 16 amino acids. Trimming removed 4 bases from V and 4 bases from J; junction bases left unmatched: 8. Germline V lookup: CDR1 SGHDT, CDR2 YYEEEE. The CDR3 DNA sequence: TGTGCCAGCAGCCCGGGACAGGGGGCGATGGTCACTGAAGCTTTCTTT. Translated, it gives CASSPGQGAMVTEAFF.

The V call is TRBV28, the J call TRBJ1-5, with D possibly matching TRBD1 (6 bases). Trimming removed 6 bases from V and 6 bases from J, with 18 bases in between. Per the germline V gene, CDR1 is MDHEN and CDR2 is SYDVKM. This CDR3 has 15 residues. The CDR3 sequence is CASRGGAPGGQPQHF. As DNA, the CDR3 is TGTGCCAGCAGAGGGGGGGCCCCCGGGGGTCAGCCCCAGCATTTT.

In this sample, this clone turned up once. The V gene is TRBV7-2, the J gene TRBJ2-5, with 7 positions matching TRBD2. V lost 1 base to trimming and J lost 6 bases; unmatched junction nucleotides: 5. The CDR3 totals 14 residues. In germline, CDR1 is SGHTA, CDR2 FQGNSA. The CDR3 DNA sequence: TGTGCCAGCAGCTTAGTGACGGGGGGTCAGACCCAGTACTTC. It codes for CASSLVTGGQTQYF.

The chain combines TRBV10-3 with TRBJ2-6; TRBD1 agrees at 12 bases. With 5 bases clipped from V and 2 bases from J, the junction kept 13 bases outside the gene matches. This CDR3 comprises 20 residues. Looked up from germline, CDR1 is ENHRY and CDR2 is SYGVKD. The DNA for the CDR3 is TGTGCCATCAGTAGGGGGAGTGCCGGGACAGGGGGCCCTGGGGCCAACGTCCTGACTTTC. Its translation: CAISRGSAGTGGPGANVLTF.

CDR3 residues: CASSPRVLEPYGYTF. The CDR3 coding sequence is TGTGCCAGCAGCCCCAGGGTGCTCGAACCCTATGGCTACACCTTC. The chain has TRBV11-2 and TRBJ1-2; TRBD1 might be the D (5 bases). Germline assignment: CDR1 SGHAT and CDR2 FQNNGV. V was trimmed by 5 bases and J by 4 bases, leaving 17 bases between them. This CDR3 spans 15 amino acids.

The chain carries TRBV4-1 and TRBJ1-3; D might be TRBD1 (6 bases). The CDR3 totals 15 residues. Germline V gives CDR1 MGHRA, CDR2 YSYEKL. V was trimmed by 4 bases and J by 0 bases, leaving 10 bases between them. The CDR3 nucleotides read TGCGCCAGCAGCCTCCCGACAGGCTCTGGAAACACCATATATTTT. Translation: CASSLPTGSGNTIYF.

The chain links TRBV15 to TRBJ1-5; 7 nucleotides agree with TRBD1. The trim removed 1 base at V and 6 bases at J, leaving 3 bases unmatched. The CDR3 length is 14 residues. The germline gives CDR1 LNHNV, CDR2 YYDKDF (reference sequence). This CDR3 is CATSRVQGSQPQHF. For the CDR3, the DNA is TGTGCCACCAGCAGAGTACAGGGGAGTCAGCCCCAGCATTTT.

This chain connects TRBV30 to TRBJ1-2, with TRBD1 matching 8 bases. Germline V gene lookup returns CDR1 GTSNPN and CDR2 SVGIG (reference sequence). V dropped 2 bases and J dropped 8; count of bases not matched to a gene: 13. This CDR3 region has 15 residues. In DNA, the CDR3 is TGTGCCTGGAGTATTTCGGGACAGGAATATAGCGGCTACACCTTC. Encoded protein: CAWSISGQEYSGYTF.

This clone was observed once. The V call is TRBV6-1, the J call TRBJ1-2, with 8 bases identical to TRBD1. The CDR3 totals 13 residues. Germline trimming cut 5 bases from V and 8 bases from J; bases unmatched to any gene: 7. Germline V gene sequence: CDR1 MNHNS, CDR2 SASEGT. CDR3 DNA sequence: TGTGCCAGCAGTCTAGACAGGGGATACGGCTACACCTTC. Protein sequence: CASSLDRGYGYTF.

This rearrangement joins TRBV28 to TRBJ2-7, with D possibly being TRBD1 (6 bases). Looked up from germline, CDR1 is MDHEN and CDR2 is SYDVKM. The CDR3 is made up of 14 amino acids. The V gene lost 4 bases and the J gene lost 2 bases, with 12 bases spanning the gap. The CDR3 sequence: CASSYQGLTYEQYF. In DNA, the CDR3 is TGTGCCAGCAGTTATCAGGGGTTAACCTACGAGCAGTACTTC.

This clone has only one observation. J is TRBJ2-2 and V is TRBV6-1; the match to TRBD1 covers 7 bases. The CDR3 extends over 17 amino acids. The germline gives CDR1 MNHNS, CDR2 SASEGT. V shed 2 bases, J shed 4 bases, and the junction held 10 bases outside the gene matches. The CDR3 protein is CASSEPSDRRSTGELFF. The CDR3 DNA reads as TGTGCCAGCAGTGAACCCTCGGACAGGCGATCCACCGGGGAGCTGTTTTTT.